This T cell receptor beta chain was recorded in a study of T cell changes during pregnancy in multiple sclerosis (dated by TCRdb to the late 2010s). Context from the whole study: In women with multiple sclerosis, the researchers looked at how the T cell repertoire shifted as pregnancy progressed.

Turning to this clone: This clone's antigen is unknown. One base away there is no much larger clone; base qualities are not given.

Receptor amplification or capture employed the immunoSEQ multiplex PCR assay. Entries here come from immuneACCESS through TCRdb and include only in-frame sequences with V and J called. Some clones fail to appear in such tables; in the studies checked, an unresolved V gene covers under half of the shortfall, and the cause of the remainder is unknown. The sample data list fewer than 60,000 clones, and about 91% of these were observed just once. The top ten constitute roughly 3.5% of the sample. V lost 1 base and J lost 4 bases; the stretch between them is 8 bases long. The cysteine opens and the phenylalanine closes a CDR3 of 14 amino acids. This entry keeps only the CDR3 DNA: 42 bases, framed from base 1. The germline V gene provides CDR1 SNHLY and CDR2 FYNNEI.

Specimen: peripheral blood, collected after pregnancy. This receptor was taken from a female donor in good health, enrolled as a control in a pregnancy study. This chain is built from TRBV2 and TRBJ2-1; 6 matching bases give a weak D call of TRBD2. The CDR3 is CASSEGRAYNEQFF. The DNA sequence follows: TGTGCCAGCAGTGAAGGGAGGGCATACAATGAGCAGTTCTTC.